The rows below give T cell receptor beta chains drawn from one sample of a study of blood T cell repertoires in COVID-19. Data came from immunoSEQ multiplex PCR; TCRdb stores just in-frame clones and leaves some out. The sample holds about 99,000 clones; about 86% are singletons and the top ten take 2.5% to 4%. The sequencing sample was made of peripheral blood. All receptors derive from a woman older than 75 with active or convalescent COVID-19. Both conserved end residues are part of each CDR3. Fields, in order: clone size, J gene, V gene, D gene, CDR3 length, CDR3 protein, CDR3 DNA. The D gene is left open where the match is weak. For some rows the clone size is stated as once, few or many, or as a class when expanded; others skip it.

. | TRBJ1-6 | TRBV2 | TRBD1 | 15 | CASSGQGGGNSPLHF | TGTGCCAGCAGTGGACAGGGAGGAGGTAATTCACCCCTCCACTTT
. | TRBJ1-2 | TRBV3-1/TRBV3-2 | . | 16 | CASSLIGGAVRYGYTF | TGTGCCAGCAGCTTAATAGGGGGGGCGGTACGTTATGGCTACACCTTC
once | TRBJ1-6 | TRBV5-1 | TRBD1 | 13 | CASHRGRNSPLHF | TGCGCCAGTCACAGGGGGCGGAATTCACCCCTCCACTTT
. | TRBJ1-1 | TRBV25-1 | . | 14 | CASKAEGWGTEAFF | TGTGCCAGCAAAGCAGAGGGTTGGGGCACTGAAGCTTTCTTT
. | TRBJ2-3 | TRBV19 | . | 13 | CASSKGGFDTQYF | TGTGCCAGTAGTAAAGGAGGGTTCGATACGCAGTATTTT
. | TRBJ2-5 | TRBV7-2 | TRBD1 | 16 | CASSARQGLNQETQYF | TGTGCCAGCAGCGCCAGACAGGGGTTAAACCAAGAGACCCAGTACTTC
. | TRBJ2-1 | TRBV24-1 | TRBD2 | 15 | CATSDGLAGSNEQFF | TGTGCCACCAGTGATGGGCTAGCGGGGAGCAATGAACAGTTCTTC
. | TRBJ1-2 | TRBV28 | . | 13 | CASSEDKKGGYTF | TGTGCCAGCAGCGAGGACAAAAAAGGGGGCTACACCTTC
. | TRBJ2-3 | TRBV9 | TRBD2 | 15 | CASSGAGAGTDTQYF | TGTGCCAGCAGCGGAGCGGGGGCCGGCACAGATACGCAGTATTTT
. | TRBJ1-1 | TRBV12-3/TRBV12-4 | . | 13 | CASVAGGGTEAFF | TGTGCCAGCGTCGCGGGGGGCGGCACTGAAGCTTTCTTT
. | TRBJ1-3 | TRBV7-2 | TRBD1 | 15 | CASSFYDRAGNTIYF | TGTGCCAGCAGCTTTTACGACAGGGCCGGAAACACCATATATTTT
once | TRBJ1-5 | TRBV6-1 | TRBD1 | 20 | CASSETFAGTGLSGLQPQHF | TGTGCCAGCAGTGAAACCTTCGCCGGGACAGGGCTCTCCGGTCTTCAGCCCCAGCATTTT
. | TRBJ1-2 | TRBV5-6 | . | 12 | CASSLLGGGYTF | TGTGCCAGCAGCTTGCTGGGAGGGGGCTACACCTTC
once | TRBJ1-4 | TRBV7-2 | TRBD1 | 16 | CASSRTGVVTNEKLFF | TGTGCCAGCAGCCGTACAGGGGTGGTAACTAATGAAAAACTGTTTTTT
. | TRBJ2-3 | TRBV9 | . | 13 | CASSQEITDTQYF | TGTGCCAGCAGCCAAGAGATCACAGATACGCAGTATTTT
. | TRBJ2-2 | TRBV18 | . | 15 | CASSLMASGAGELFF | TGTGCCAGCTCACTCATGGCTTCGGGTGCCGGGGAGCTGTTTTTT
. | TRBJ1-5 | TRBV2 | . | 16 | CASSVRGASGNQPQHF | TGTGCCAGCAGTGTACGGGGGGCATCCGGCAATCAGCCCCAGCATTTT
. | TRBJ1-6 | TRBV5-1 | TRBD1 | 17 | CASSLAGTGFPGFLLHF | TGCGCCAGCAGTCTTGCCGGGACAGGGTTCCCCGGGTTTCTCCTCCACTTT
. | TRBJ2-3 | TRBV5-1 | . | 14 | CASSGHFSTDTQYF | TGCGCCAGCAGTGGGCATTTTAGCACAGATACGCAGTATTTT
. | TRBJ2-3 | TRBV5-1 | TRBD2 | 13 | CASSGGEPNTQYF | TGCGCCAGCAGCGGGGGGGAACCGAATACGCAGTATTTT
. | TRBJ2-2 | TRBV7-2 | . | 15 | CASSRGTVRTGELFF | TGTGCCAGCAGCCGCGGGACAGTGAGAACCGGGGAGCTGTTTTTT
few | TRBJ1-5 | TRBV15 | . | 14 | CATSGGAGNQPQHF | TGTGCCACCAGCGGGGGGGCAGGGAATCAGCCCCAGCATTTT
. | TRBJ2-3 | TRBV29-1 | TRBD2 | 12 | CSVSAGLDTQYF | TGCAGCGTTTCAGCGGGGTTAGATACGCAGTATTTT
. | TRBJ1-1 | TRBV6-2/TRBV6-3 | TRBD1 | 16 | CASSVLTGGMNTEAFF | TGTGCCAGCAGTGTACTGACAGGGGGGATGAACACTGAAGCTTTCTTT
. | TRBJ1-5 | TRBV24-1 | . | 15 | CAPPYDTPNGQPQHF | TGTGCCCCGCCCTATGACACTCCCAATGGGCAGCCCCAGCATTTT
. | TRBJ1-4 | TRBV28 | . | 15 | CASSTNRDWGEKLFF | TGTGCCAGCAGTACAAACCGGGACTGGGGTGAAAAACTGTTTTTT
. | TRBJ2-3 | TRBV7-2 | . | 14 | CASSSQGSTDAQYF | TGTGCCAGCAGCTCACAGGGTAGCACAGATGCGCAGTATTTT
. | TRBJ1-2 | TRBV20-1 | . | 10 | CSASLGGYTF | TGCAGTGCTAGTTTGGGCGGCTACACCTTC
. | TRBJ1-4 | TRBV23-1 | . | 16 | CASRGGQIPTNEKLFF | TGCGCCAGCAGAGGAGGACAGATTCCAACTAATGAAAAACTGTTTTTT
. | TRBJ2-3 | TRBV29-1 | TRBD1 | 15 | CSVLRGTGGTDTQYF | TGCAGCGTCCTCAGGGGGACAGGGGGCACAGATACGCAGTATTTT
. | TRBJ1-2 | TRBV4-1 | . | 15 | CASSQGRGIDYGYTF | TGCGCCAGCAGCCAAGGAAGGGGCATAGACTATGGCTACACCTTC
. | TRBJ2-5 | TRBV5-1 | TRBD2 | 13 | CASSTGGQETQYF | TGCGCCAGCAGCACGGGGGGACAAGAGACCCAGTACTTC
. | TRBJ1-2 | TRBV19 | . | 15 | CASSPNPGTAYGYTF | TGTGCCAGTAGTCCGAACCCGGGAACAGCGTATGGCTACACCTTC
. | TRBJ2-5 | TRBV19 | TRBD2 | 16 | CASSTYGLVGSETQYF | TGTGCCAGTAGTACATACGGACTAGTCGGGAGTGAGACCCAGTACTTC
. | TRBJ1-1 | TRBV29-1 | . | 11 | CSVLGAVEAFF | TGCAGCGTTCTGGGGGCGGTTGAAGCTTTCTTT
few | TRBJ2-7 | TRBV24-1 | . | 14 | CATSDTGISYEQYF | TGTGCCACCAGCGACACCGGTATCTCCTACGAGCAGTACTTC
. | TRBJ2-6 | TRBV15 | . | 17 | CATSRDSKSSGANVLTF | TGTGCCACCAGCAGAGATTCGAAGAGCTCTGGGGCCAACGTCCTGACTTTC
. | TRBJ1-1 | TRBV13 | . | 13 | CASSLGLAAEAFF | TGTGCCAGCAGCCTAGGGCTAGCAGCTGAAGCTTTCTTT
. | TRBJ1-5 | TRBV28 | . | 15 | CASSLGGTHNQPQHF | TGTGCCAGCAGTTTAGGGGGGACCCACAATCAGCCCCAGCATTTT
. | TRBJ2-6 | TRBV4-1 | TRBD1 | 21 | CASSQDRRTGLFGSGANVLTF | TGCGCCAGCAGCCAAGATCGGAGGACAGGGTTATTTGGCTCTGGGGCCAACGTCCTGACTTTC
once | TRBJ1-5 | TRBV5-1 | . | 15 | CASSLFGEVSQPQHF | TGCGCCAGCAGCTTGTTCGGGGAGGTCTCTCAGCCCCAGCATTTT
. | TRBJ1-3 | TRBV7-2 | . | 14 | CASSPQDSPRTIYF | TGTGCCAGCAGCCCTCAGGACAGCCCCCGCACCATATATTTT
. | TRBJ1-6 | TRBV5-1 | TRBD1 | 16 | CASSSTAGTGNSPLHF | TGCGCCAGCAGCTCAACTGCCGGGACAGGCAATTCACCCCTCCACTTT
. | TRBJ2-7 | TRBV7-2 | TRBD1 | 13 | CASKGQGMNEQYF | TGTGCCAGCAAGGGACAGGGTATGAACGAGCAGTACTTC
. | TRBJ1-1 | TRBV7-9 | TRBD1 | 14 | CASSFPDRGPEAFF | TGTGCCAGCAGCTTCCCGGACAGGGGCCCTGAAGCTTTCTTT
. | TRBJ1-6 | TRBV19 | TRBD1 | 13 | CASCATGDSPLHF | TGTGCCAGCTGTGCTACAGGGGACTCACCCCTCCACTTT
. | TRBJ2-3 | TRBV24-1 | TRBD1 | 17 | CATSDPRGQGRTDTQYF | TGTGCCACCAGTGATCCGCGCGGACAGGGGAGAACAGATACGCAGTATTTT
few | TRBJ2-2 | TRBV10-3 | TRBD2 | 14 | CAISLAGNTGELFF | TGTGCCATCAGTCTAGCGGGAAACACCGGGGAGCTGTTTTTT
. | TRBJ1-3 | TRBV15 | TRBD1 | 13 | CATMTGSGNTIYF | TGTGCCACCATGACAGGGTCTGGAAACACCATATATTTT
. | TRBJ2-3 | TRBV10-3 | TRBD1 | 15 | CAIGAGTGKTDTQYF | TGTGCCATCGGCGCCGGGACAGGGAAAACAGATACGCAGTATTTT
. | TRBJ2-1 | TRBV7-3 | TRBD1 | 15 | CASSPQSGGYNEQFF | TGTGCCAGCAGCCCGCAGTCAGGGGGTTACAATGAGCAGTTCTTC
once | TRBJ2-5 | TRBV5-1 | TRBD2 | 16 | CASSLRGSGYQETQYF | TGCGCCAGCAGCTTGCGTGGTAGCGGGTACCAAGAGACCCAGTACTTC
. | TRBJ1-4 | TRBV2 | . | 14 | CASRTRGNAEKLFF | TGTGCCAGCAGAACCAGGGGAAACGCTGAAAAACTGTTTTTT
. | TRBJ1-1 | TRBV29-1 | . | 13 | CSVDTGGNTEAFF | TGCAGCGTTGACACGGGGGGGAACACTGAAGCTTTCTTT